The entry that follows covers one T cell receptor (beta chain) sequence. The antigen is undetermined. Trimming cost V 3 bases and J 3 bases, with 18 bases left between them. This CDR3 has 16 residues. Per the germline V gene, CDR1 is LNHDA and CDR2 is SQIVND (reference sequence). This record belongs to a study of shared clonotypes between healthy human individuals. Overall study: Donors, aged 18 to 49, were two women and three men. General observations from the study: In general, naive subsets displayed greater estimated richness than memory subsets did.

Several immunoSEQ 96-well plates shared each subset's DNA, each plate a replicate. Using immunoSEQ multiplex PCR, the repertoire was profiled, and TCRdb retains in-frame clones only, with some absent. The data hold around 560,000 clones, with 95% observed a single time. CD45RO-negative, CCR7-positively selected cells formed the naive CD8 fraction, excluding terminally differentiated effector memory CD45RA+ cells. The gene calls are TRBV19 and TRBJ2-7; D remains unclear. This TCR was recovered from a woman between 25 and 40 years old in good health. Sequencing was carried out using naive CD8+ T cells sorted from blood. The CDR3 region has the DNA TGTGCCAGTAGTATTTCGTCCGGGCTCTTCGGCTACGAGCAGTACTTC. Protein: CASSISSGLFGYEQYF.